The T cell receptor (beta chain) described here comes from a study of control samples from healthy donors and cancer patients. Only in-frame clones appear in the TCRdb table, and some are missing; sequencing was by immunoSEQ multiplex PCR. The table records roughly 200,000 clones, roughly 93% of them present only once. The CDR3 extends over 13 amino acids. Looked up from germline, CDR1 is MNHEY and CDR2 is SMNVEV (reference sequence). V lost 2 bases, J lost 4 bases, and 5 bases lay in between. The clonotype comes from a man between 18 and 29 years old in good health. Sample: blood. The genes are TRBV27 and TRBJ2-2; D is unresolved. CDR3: CASSLGPTGELFF. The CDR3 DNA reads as TGTGCCAGCAGTTTAGGGCCCACCGGGGAGCTGTTTTTT.